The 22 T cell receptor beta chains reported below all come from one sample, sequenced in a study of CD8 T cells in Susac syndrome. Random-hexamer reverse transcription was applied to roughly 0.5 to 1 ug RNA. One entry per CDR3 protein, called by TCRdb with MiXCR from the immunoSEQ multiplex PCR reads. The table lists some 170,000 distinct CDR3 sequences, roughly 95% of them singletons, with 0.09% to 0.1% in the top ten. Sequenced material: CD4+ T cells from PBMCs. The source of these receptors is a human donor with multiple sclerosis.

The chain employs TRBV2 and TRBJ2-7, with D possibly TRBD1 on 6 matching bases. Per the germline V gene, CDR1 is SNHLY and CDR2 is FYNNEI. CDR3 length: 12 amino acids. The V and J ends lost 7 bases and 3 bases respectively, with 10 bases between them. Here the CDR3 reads CASKGVDYEQYF. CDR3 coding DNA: TGTGCCAGCAAGGGGGTCGACTACGAGCAGTACTTC.

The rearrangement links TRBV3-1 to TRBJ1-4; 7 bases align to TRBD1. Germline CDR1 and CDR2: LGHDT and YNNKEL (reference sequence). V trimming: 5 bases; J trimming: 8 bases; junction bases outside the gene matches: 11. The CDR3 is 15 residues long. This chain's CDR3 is CASSFARTGWEKLFF. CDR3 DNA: TGTGCCAGCAGCTTCGCCCGGACAGGTTGGGAAAAACTGTTTTTT.

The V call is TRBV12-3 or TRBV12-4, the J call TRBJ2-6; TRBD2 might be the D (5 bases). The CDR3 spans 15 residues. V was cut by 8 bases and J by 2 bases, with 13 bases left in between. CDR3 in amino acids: CASVKGETGANVLTF. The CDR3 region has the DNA TGTGCCAGCGTTAAGGGAGAAACTGGGGCCAACGTCCTGACTTTC.

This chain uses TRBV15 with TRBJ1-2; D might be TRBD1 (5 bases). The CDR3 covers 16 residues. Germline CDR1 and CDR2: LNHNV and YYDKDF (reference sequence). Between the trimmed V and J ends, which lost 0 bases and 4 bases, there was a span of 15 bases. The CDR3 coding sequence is TGTGCCACCAGCAGAGATGGGCAGGCCCAGGGCTATGGCTACACCTTC. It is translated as CATSRDGQAQGYGYTF.

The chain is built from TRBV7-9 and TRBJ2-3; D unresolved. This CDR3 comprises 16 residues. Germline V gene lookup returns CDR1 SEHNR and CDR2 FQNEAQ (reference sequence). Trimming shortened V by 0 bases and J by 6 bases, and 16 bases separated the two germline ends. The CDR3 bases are TGTGCCAGCAGCTTAGCGCAAGTCCAACACGCCGATACGCAGTATTTT. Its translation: CASSLAQVQHADTQYF.

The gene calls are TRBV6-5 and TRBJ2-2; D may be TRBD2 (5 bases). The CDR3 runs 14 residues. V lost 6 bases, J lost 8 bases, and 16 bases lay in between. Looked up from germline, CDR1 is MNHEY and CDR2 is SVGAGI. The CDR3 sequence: CASRVPGRRGELFF. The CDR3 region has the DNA TGTGCCAGCAGAGTACCGGGAAGAAGGGGGGAGCTGTTTTTT.

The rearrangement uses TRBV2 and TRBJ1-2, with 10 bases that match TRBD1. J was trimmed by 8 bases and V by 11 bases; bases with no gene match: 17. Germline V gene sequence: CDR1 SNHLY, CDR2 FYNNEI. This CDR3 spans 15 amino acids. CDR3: CAGSRQGAEDQGYTF. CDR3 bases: TGTGCCGGATCAAGACAGGGGGCGGAGGACCAGGGCTACACCTTC.

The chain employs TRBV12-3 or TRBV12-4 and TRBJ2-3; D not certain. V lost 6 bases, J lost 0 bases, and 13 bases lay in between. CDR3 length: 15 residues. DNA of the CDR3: TGTGCCAGCAGGGGGATGGGAACTAGCACAGATACGCAGTATTTT. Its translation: CASRGMGTSTDTQYF.

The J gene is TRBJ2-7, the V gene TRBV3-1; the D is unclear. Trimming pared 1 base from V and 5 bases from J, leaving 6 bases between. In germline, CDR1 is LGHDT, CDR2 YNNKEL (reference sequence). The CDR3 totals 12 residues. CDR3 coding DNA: TGTGCCAGCAGCCAAGTAGAGGACGAGCAGTACTTC. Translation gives CASSQVEDEQYF.

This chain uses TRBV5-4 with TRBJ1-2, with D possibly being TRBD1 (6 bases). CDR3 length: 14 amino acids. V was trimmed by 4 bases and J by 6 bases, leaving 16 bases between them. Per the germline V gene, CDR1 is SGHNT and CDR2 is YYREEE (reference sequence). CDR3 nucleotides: TGTGCCAGCAGCCAACGGACAGAGTTGCATGGCTACACCTTC. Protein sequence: CASSQRTELHGYTF.

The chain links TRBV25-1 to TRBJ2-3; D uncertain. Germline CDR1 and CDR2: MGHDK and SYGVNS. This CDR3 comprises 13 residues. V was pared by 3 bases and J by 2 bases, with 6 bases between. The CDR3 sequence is CASSDAYTDTQYF. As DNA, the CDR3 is TGTGCCAGCAGTGACGCTTACACAGATACGCAGTATTTT. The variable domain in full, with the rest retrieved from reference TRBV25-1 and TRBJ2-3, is EADIYQTPRYLVIGTGKKITLECSQTMGHDKMYWYQQDPGMELHLIHYSYGVNSTEKGDLSSESTVSRIRTEHFPLTLESARPSHTSQYLCASSDAYTDTQYFGPGTRLTVL.

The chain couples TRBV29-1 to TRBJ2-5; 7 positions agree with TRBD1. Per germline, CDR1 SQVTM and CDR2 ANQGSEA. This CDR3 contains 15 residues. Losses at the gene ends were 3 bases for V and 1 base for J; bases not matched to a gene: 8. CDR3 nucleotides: TGCAGCGTTGAGCTGGACAGGCTATCCCAAGAGACCCAGTACTTC. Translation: CSVELDRLSQETQYF.

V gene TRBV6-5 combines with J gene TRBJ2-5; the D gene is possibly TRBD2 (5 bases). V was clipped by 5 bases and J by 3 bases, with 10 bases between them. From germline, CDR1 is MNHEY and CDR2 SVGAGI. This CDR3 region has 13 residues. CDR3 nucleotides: TGTGCCAGCAGTCGGTCCGGGAAAGAGACCCAGTACTTC. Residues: CASSRSGKETQYF.

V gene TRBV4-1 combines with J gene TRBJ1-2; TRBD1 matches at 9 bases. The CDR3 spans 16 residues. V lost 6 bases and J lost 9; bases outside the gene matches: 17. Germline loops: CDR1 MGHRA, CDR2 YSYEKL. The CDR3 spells CASRPSPGTGSRRYTF. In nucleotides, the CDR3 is TGCGCCAGCAGACCCTCTCCCGGGACAGGGAGCAGACGCTACACCTTC.

The CDR3 region is CSANRGTYNEQFF. CDR3 in DNA: TGCAGCGCTAACAGGGGCACCTACAATGAGCAGTTCTTC. The J gene is TRBJ2-1, the V gene TRBV29-1, with 7 bases that match TRBD1. The V and J ends lost 7 bases and 2 bases, in that order; junction bases with no gene match: 5. Germline CDR1 SQVTM, CDR2 ANQGSEA. The CDR3 length is 13 residues.

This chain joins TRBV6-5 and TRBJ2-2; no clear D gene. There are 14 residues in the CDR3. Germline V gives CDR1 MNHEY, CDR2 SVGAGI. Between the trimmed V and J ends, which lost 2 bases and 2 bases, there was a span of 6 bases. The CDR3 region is CASSYAANTGELFF. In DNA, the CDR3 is TGTGCCAGCAGTTACGCGGCCAACACCGGGGAGCTGTTTTTT.

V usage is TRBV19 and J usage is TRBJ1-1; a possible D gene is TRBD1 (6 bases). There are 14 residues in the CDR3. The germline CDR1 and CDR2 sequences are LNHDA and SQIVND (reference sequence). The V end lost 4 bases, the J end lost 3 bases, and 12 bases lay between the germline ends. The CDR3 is CASSNRALYTEAFF. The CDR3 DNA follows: TGTGCCAGTAGTAACAGGGCCTTATACACTGAAGCTTTCTTT.

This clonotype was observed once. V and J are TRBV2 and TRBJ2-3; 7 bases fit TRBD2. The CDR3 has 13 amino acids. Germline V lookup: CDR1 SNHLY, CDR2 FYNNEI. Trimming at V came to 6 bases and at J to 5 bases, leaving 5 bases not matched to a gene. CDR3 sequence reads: CASRAGALDTQYF. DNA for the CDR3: TGTGCCAGCAGGGCGGGAGCATTAGATACGCAGTATTTT. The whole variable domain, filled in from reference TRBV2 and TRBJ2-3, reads EPEVTQTPSHQVTQMGQEVILRCVPISNHLYFYWYRQILGQKVEFLVSFYNNEISEKSEIFDDQFSVERPDGSNFTLKIRSTKLEDSAMYFCASRAGALDTQYFGPGTRLTVL.

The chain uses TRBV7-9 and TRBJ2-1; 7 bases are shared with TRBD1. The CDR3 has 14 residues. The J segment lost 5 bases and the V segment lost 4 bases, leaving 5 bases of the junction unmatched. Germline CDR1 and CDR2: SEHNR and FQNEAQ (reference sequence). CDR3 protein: CASSSFDRDNEQFF. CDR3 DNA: TGTGCCAGCAGCTCCTTTGACAGGGACAATGAGCAGTTCTTC.

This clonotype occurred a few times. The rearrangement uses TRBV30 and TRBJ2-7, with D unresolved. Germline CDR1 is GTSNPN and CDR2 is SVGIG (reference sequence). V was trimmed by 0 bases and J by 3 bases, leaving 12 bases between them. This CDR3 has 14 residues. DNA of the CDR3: TGTGCCTGGAGTGTAAGCCTCTTTAACTACGAGCAGTACTTC. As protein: CAWSVSLFNYEQYF. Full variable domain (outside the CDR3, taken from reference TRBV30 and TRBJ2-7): SQTIHQWPATLVQPVGSPLSLECTVEGTSNPNLYWYRQAAGRGLQLLFYSVGIGQISSEVPQNLSASRPQDRQFILSSKKLLLSDSGFYLCAWSVSLFNYEQYFGPGTRLTVT.

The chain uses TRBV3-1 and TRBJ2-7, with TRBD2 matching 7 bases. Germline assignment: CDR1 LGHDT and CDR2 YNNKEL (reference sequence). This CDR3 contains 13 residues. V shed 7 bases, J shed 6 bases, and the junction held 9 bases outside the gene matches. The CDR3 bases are TGTGCCAGCATAGGGGAGGGCCTCTCCGAGCAGTACTTC. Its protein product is CASIGEGLSEQYF.

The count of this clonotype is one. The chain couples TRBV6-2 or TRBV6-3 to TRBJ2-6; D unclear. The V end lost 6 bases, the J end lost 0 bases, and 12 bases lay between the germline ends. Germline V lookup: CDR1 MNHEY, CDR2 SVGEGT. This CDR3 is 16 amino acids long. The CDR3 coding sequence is TGTGCCAGCAGCCGGCCGGACGGCTCTGGGGCCAACGTCCTGACTTTC. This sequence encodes CASSRPDGSGANVLTF.